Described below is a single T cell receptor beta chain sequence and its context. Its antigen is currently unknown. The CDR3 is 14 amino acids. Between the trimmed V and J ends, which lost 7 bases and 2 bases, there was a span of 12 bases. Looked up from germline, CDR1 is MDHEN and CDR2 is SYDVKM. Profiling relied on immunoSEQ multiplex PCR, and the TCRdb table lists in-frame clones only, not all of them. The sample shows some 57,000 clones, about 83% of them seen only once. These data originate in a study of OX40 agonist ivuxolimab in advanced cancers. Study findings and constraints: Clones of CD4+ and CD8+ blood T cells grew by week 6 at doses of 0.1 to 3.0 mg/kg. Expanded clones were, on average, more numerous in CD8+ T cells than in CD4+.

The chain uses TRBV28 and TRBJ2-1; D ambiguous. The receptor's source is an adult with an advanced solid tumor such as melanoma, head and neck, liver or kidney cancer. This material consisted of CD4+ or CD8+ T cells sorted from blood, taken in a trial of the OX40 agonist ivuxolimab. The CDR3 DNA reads TGTGCCAGCACTTTTCCTGGTACCTACAATGAGCAGTTCTTC. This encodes CASTFPGTYNEQFF.